These 14 T cell receptor beta chains came from one sample sequenced in a study of OX40 agonist ivuxolimab in advanced cancers. Profiling relied on immunoSEQ multiplex PCR, and the TCRdb table lists in-frame clones only, not all of them. The sample includes 35,000 to 55,000 clones, around 85% seen only once; the top ten take around 14%. Sequencing used CD4+ or CD8+ T cells sorted from blood, obtained in a trial of the OX40 agonist ivuxolimab. The receptor source for this set is an adult with an advanced solid tumor such as melanoma, head and neck, liver or kidney cancer.

Concerning this clone: A read error may account for a junction end that differs from germline. This CDR3 is also generated by other DNA sequences in the sample. J is TRBJ2-7 and V is TRBV5-1, with D perhaps given as TRBD1 or TRBD2 (6 bases each). Germline assignment: CDR1 SGHRS and CDR2 YFSETQ. This CDR3 is 15 amino acids long. This CDR3 is CASSLGGQEEDEQYF. The CDR3, as DNA: TGTGCCAGCAGCTTGGGGGGCCAGGAAGAGGACGAGCAGTACTTC.

CDR3 sequence: CASSQTGTGGTRRETQYF. In nucleotides, the CDR3 is TGCGCCAGCAGCCAAACCGGGACAGGAGGCACAAGGCGGGAGACCCAGTACTTC. This chain connects TRBV4-1 to TRBJ2-5; 8 bases agree with TRBD1. The CDR3 consists of 18 residues. Per germline, CDR1 MGHRA and CDR2 YSYEKL. J lost 5 bases, V lost 2 bases, and 16 bases had no gene match.

The V gene is TRBV9, the J gene TRBJ2-5; D possibly corresponds to TRBD1 (6 bases). Trimming removed 4 bases from V and 4 bases from J, with 14 bases in between. The CDR3 contains 14 residues. Germline loops: CDR1 SGDLS, CDR2 YYNGEE. CDR3 loop: CASSSRTASETQYF. CDR3 sequence (DNA): TGTGCCAGCAGCTCCCGGACAGCTTCAGAGACCCAGTACTTC.

This clone was counted a few times. J is TRBJ2-7 and V is TRBV28, with no clear D. The ends were cut back, 3 bases at V and 3 bases at J, with 9 bases in the middle. CDR3 length: 13 amino acids. CDR1 and CDR2 (germline): MDHEN, SYDVKM. The CDR3 region is CASSLVQSYEQYF. CDR3 DNA: TGTGCCAGCAGTTTGGTGCAGAGCTACGAGCAGTACTTC.

With regard to this clone: At one end, the junction sequence differs from germline, possibly due to a read error. The chain employs TRBV7-7 and TRBJ2-3; no clear D gene. The CDR3 is 13 amino acids. Germline CDR1 SSHAT, CDR2 FNYEAQ (reference sequence). This CDR3 reads CASSLWAAHTQYF. The CDR3 DNA is TGTGCTAGCAGCTTATGGGCAGCGCATACGCAGTATTTT.

The rearrangement links TRBV30 to TRBJ2-1, with TRBD2 as a possible D gene (5 bases). This CDR3 has 12 amino acids. CDR1 is GTSNPN and CDR2 is SVGIG in the germline V gene (reference sequence). Trimming removed 2 bases at V and 5 bases at J, with 7 bases between. CDR3 sequence reads: CAWSRLNNEQFF. The CDR3 coding sequence is TGTGCCTGGAGTCGACTAAACAATGAGCAGTTCTTC.

V usage is TRBV6-6 and J usage is TRBJ1-3; possibly TRBD1 for D (6 bases). Between the trimmed V and J ends, which lost 0 bases and 3 bases, there was a span of 9 bases. Germline CDR1 reads MNHNY; CDR2 reads SVGAGI (reference sequence). CDR3 length: 15 residues. Here the CDR3 reads CASSYSRTDGNTIYF. In DNA form, the CDR3 reads TGTGCCAGCAGTTACTCGAGGACAGATGGAAACACCATATATTTT.

The chain uses TRBV7-9 and TRBJ1-3; D remains ambiguous. Germline values: CDR1 SEHNR, CDR2 FQNEAQ (reference sequence). V lost 5 bases, J lost 2 bases, and 16 bases lay in between. The CDR3 has 16 residues. The CDR3 sequence is CASSLGIRGAGNTIYF. The CDR3 bases are TGTGCCAGCAGCCTCGGGATCCGAGGCGCTGGAAACACCATATATTTT.

The V and J genes are TRBV19 and TRBJ2-2; no reliable D call. From germline, CDR1 is LNHDA and CDR2 SQIVND (reference sequence). CDR3 length: 13 residues. V was clipped by 9 bases and J by 0 bases, with 8 bases between them. The CDR3 reads CASDRTNTGELFF. The CDR3 region has the DNA TGTGCCAGCGACCGAACGAACACCGGGGAGCTGTTTTTT.

V and J are TRBV27 and TRBJ2-1; tentatively, D is TRBD1 (7 bases). The CDR3 has 14 amino acids. With 6 bases removed from V and 3 bases from J, the gap between germline ends came to 12 bases. Germline V gene sequence: CDR1 MNHEY, CDR2 SMNVEV (reference sequence). The CDR3, as DNA: TGTGCCAGCAGGGAGGGGGCTTACTACAATGAGCAGTTCTTC. This translates into CASREGAYYNEQFF.

This chain connects TRBV5-1 to TRBJ2-7; 10 positions match TRBD2. The CDR3 has 16 residues. The junction had 7 bases not matched to a gene; V was cut back by 0 bases and J by 4 bases. The germline CDR1 and CDR2 sequences are SGHRS and YFSETQ. The DNA for the CDR3 is TGCGCCAGCAGCTTGGCAGCGGGAGGGAAGCCTTACGAGCAGTACTTC. This translates into CASSLAAGGKPYEQYF.

This clone appeared once. The genes are TRBV14 and TRBJ2-3; D is perhaps TRBD1 or TRBD2 (6 bases each). Germline loops: CDR1 SGHDN, CDR2 FVKESK. Trimming took 4 bases from V and 4 from J, leaving 18 bases between them. The CDR3 consists of 16 residues. In nucleotides, the CDR3 is TGTGCCAGCAGCCCCCCTTTAGGCCGGGGGCCAGATACGCAGTATTTT. Encoded protein: CASSPPLGRGPDTQYF. Supplemented by reference TRBV14 and TRBJ2-3, the full variable domain reads EAGVTQFPSHSVIEKGQTVTLRCDPISGHDNLYWYRRVMGKEIKFLLHFVKESKQDESGMPNNRFLAERTGGTYSTLKVQPAELEDSGVYFCASSPPLGRGPDTQYFGPGTRLTVL.

This clone appeared a few times. This chain uses TRBV30 with TRBJ1-5; tentative D call: TRBD1 (5 bases). CDR1 is GTSNPN, CDR2 SVGIG, per germline (reference sequence). CDR3 length: 14 amino acids. V was shortened by 0 bases and J by 4 bases, with 10 bases between the two germline ends. The CDR3 DNA reads as TGTGCCTGGAGTGTAGAGGGGTTAAATCAGCCCCAGCATTTT. It codes for CAWSVEGLNQPQHF.

The V call is TRBV5-1, the J call TRBJ2-3, with D unresolved. This CDR3 is built from 13 residues. V lost 1 base and J lost 2, with 5 bases in between. CDR1 and CDR2 (germline): SGHRS, YFSETQ. This chain's CDR3 is CASSLPFTDTQYF. The CDR3 coding sequence is TGCGCCAGCAGCTTGCCCTTCACAGATACGCAGTATTTT. The full variable domain, its missing parts supplied by reference TRBV5-1 and TRBJ2-3, is KAGVTQTPRYLIKTRGQQVTLSCSPISGHRSVSWYQQTPGQGLQFLFEYFSETQRNKGNFPGRFSGRQFSNSRSEMNVSTLELGDSALYLCASSLPFTDTQYFGPGTRLTVL.